The 4 T cell receptor beta chains reported below all come from one sample, sequenced in a study of PD-1 blockade in classical Hodgkin lymphoma. Time point denoted: cycle 4 day 1 (C4D1), after around six weeks of nivolumab. Autologous stem cell transplantation was followed by relapse in every patient, and brentuximab vedotin exposure varied. TCRdb's copy holds only in-frame clones and misses some; the assay was immunoSEQ multiplex PCR. The sample records over 25,000 clones, roughly 72% being singletons. The specimen was peripheral blood mononuclear cells (PBMCs), collected before the fourth cycle of nivolumab. The receptors derive from a human donor with classical Hodgkin lymphoma.

The V and J genes are TRBV7-9 and TRBJ1-1; 9 nucleotides match TRBD1. This CDR3 is built from 15 residues. Trimming took 5 bases from V and 5 from J; bases not matched to a gene: 9. In germline, CDR1 is SEHNR, CDR2 FQNEAQ (reference sequence). The CDR3: CASSPQQGAATEAFF. CDR3 DNA sequence: TGTGCCAGCAGCCCACAACAGGGGGCGGCGACTGAAGCTTTCTTT.

The chain has TRBV2 and TRBJ2-7; D is tentatively TRBD1 or TRBD2 (5 bases each). Germline CDR1 and CDR2: SNHLY and FYNNEI. The V and J ends lost 4 bases and 4 bases respectively, with 8 bases between them. The CDR3 runs to 12 residues. The CDR3 DNA follows: TGTGCCAGCAGTGGGGACGGGTACGAGCAGTACTTC. Encoded protein: CASSGDGYEQYF.

V is TRBV12-5 and J is TRBJ2-1, with 13 positions matching TRBD2. The CDR3 spans 13 residues. The V gene's germline CDR1 is LGHNT and CDR2 FRNRAP. Losses at the gene ends were 6 bases for V and 13 bases for J; bases not matched to a gene: 6. The CDR3 DNA is TGTGCTAGTGGCAGACTAGCGGGGGGAAAACAGTTCTTC. The encoded protein is CASGRLAGGKQFF.

In its sample, this clone was seen a few times. V gene TRBV2 combines with J gene TRBJ2-7; D remains ambiguous. Germline V gives CDR1 SNHLY, CDR2 FYNNEI. The V end lost 5 bases, the J end lost 8 bases, and 10 bases lay between the germline ends. CDR3 length equals 11 residues. This chain's CDR3 is CASSPPGKQYF. In DNA, the CDR3 is TGTGCCAGCAGTCCACCGGGTAAGCAGTACTTC.